This TCR beta chain was found in a study of control samples from healthy donors and cancer patients. Produced via immunoSEQ multiplex PCR; TCRdb's table is partial and in-frame only. The data hold more than 50,000 clones, with 65% to 90% observed a single time. Germline V gene data show CDR1 as LNHDA and CDR2 as SQIVND (reference sequence). Trimming at V came to 7 bases and at J to 9 bases, leaving 8 bases not matched to a gene. This CDR3 has 12 residues. The TCR was taken from a man between 40 and 49 years old in good health. The chain couples TRBV19 to TRBJ1-2; 7 bases are shared with TRBD1. The sample was blood. In nucleotides, the CDR3 is TGTGCCAGTATGACAGGGTTCACCAGCTACACCTTC. As protein: CASMTGFTSYTF.